The present T cell receptor beta chain was sequenced within a study of CD4 and CD8 cells across lung adenocarcinoma regions (dated by TCRdb to 2017 to 2018). Turning to the overall study: The study examined intratumor heterogeneity of the T cell receptor repertoire by comparing tumor centers with tumor margins.

To prepare the library, PCR was applied. Sequencing was carried out with a HiSeq X Ten. TCRdb took the public reads, trimmed them with fastp at Q25, ran MiXCR for clone calling and kept in-frame beta chains. Entries are consolidated by CDR3 protein sequence, retaining the most common genes and DNA. Recorded for this sample are 9,000 to 15,000 distinct CDR3 sequences; 53% of them occurred a single time. Clones ranked in the top ten supply 30% to 40% of the sample. Trimming leaves V shorter by 2 bases and J shorter by 8 bases, with the junction holding 3 bases beyond the gene matches. The cysteine opens and the phenylalanine closes a CDR3 of 13 amino acids. Kept here is only the CDR3 DNA, which spans 39 bases and is read in frame from base 1. The germline V gene yields MNHEY for CDR1 and SVGAGI for CDR2. Points on this clonotype: It lacks a known antigen. Base qualities were left out, and no much larger clone turns up one base away.

The donors were patients who had localized lung adenocarcinoma, which is a subtype of non-small cell lung cancer. These samples came from the centers of localized lung adenocarcinomas. For TCR repertoire analysis, CD8+ T cells taken from tumor tissue were profiled apart from CD4+ T cells. The chain is made from TRBV6-5 and TRBJ2-1; TRBD1 matches 7 bases in the middle. Sequences were obtained from CD8+ T cells from the center of a lung tumor. The cell subset or site label, read with the paper, signifies: tumor center region. The sequence was collected from a female donor with lung adenocarcinoma. The CD4 and CD8 labels of this study may be unreliable. In nucleotides, the sequence is TGTGCCAGCAGTTACACGACAGGGTATGAGCAGTTCTTC. This encodes CASSYTTGYEQFF.